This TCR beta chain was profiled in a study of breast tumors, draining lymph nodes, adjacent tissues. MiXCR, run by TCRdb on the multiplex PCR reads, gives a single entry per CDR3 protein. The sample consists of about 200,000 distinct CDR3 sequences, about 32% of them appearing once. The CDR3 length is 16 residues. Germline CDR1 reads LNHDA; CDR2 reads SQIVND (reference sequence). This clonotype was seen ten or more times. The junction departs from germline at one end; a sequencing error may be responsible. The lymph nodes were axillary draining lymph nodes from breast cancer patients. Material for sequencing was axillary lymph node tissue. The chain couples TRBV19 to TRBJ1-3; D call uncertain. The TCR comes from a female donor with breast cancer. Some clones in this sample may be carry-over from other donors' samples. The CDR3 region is CASSLTARPPGNTIYF. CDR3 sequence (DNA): TGTGCCAGTAGTCTCACGGCCCGACCCCCTGGGAACACCATATATTTT.